Presented here are 16 T cell receptor beta chains from one specimen sequenced in a study of molecular identifiers for immune sequencing clone quantification. TCRdb re-called the PCR reads through MiXCR, storing one row per CDR3 protein. The table shows 100,000 or so distinct CDR3 sequences, with over 30% occurring only once. The sequenced sample was naive CD8+ T cells from blood, with Jurkat cell RNA spiked in. As for subset: FACS-sorted CD8+CD4-CCR7+CD45RA+ naive T cells. These receptors originate from a human donor in good health. Some libraries in this study had Jurkat cell RNA spiked in.

Notes on this clonotype: A junction boundary mismatches the germline segment, possibly from a read error. The chain recombines TRBV27 with TRBJ1-6, with D possibly being TRBD1 (5 bases). From germline, CDR1 is MNHEY and CDR2 SMNVEV (reference sequence). The CDR3 loop spans 13 amino acids. The CDR3 DNA reads as TGTGCCAGCACCTCCCGAGGGGATTCGCCCCTCCACTTT. Translating it yields CASTSRGDSPLHF.

This clonotype was recorded many times. The chain combines TRBV7-2 with TRBJ2-3, with 9 bases matching TRBD2. Germline CDR1 reads SGHTA; CDR2 reads FQGNSA. Unmatched junction bases numbered 5, after V lost 3 bases and J lost 1 base. The CDR3 sequence is 16 residues long. CDR3 region: CASSFDSGSRTDTQYF. CDR3 nucleotides: TGTGCCAGCAGCTTTGATAGCGGGAGTCGCACAGATACGCAGTATTTT.

This clonotype was recorded a few times. The chain links TRBV7-2 to TRBJ2-7, with D perhaps TRBD1 (6 bases). Germline CDR1 and CDR2: SGHTA and FQGNSA. This CDR3 is built from 14 residues. Trimming took 5 bases from V and 2 from J, leaving 13 bases between them. The CDR3 protein is CASSPGGSAYEQYF. CDR3 in DNA: TGTGCCAGCAGCCCTGGGGGCAGTGCCTACGAGCAGTACTTC.

The gene calls are TRBV23-1 and TRBJ2-5, with 10 bases identical to TRBD2. TRBV23-1 is reported as an ORF; its role is uncertain. V trimming: 9 bases; J trimming: 4 bases; junction bases outside the gene matches: 11. The CDR3 is 15 amino acids. This CDR3 reads CARFRGTSGAETQYF. The CDR3 nucleotides are TGCGCCAGGTTTCGGGGAACTAGCGGGGCAGAGACCCAGTACTTC.

At least ten counts were recorded for this clonotype. J is TRBJ1-1 and V is TRBV5-6; TRBD1 might be the D (5 bases). The CDR3 is made up of 13 amino acids. V gave up 3 bases and J gave up 10 bases, with 16 bases separating them. Germline CDR1 is SGHDT and CDR2 is YYEEEE. The CDR3 DNA reads TGTGCCAGCAGCTGGGGACGGCCCACGGGAGCTTTCTTT. Translated: CASSWGRPTGAFF. Filled out from reference TRBV5-6 and TRBJ1-1, the complete variable domain reads DAGVTQSPTHLIKTRGQQVTLRCSPKSGHDTVSWYQQALGQGPQFIFQYYEEEERQRGNFPDRFSGHQFPNYSSELNVNALLLGDSALYLCASSWGRPTGAFFGQGTRLTVV.

V gene TRBV12-3 or TRBV12-4 combines with J gene TRBJ2-7; no firm D call. This CDR3 is built from 13 residues. Trimming left V 2 bases short and J 3 bases short, with 8 bases between. CDR3 DNA sequence: TGTGCCAGCAGTTTATTACTCTACTACGAGCAGTACTTC. Its translation: CASSLLLYYEQYF.

The table lists this clonotype with a few counts. The rearrangement links TRBV3-1 to TRBJ2-7; the D is unclear. CDR1 is LGHDT, CDR2 YNNKEL, per germline (reference sequence). The V end lost 0 bases, the J end lost 3 bases, and 6 bases lay between the germline ends. The CDR3 has 13 amino acids. The CDR3 sequence is CASSQDSLYEQYF. The CDR3 nucleotides read TGTGCCAGCAGCCAAGATTCTCTCTACGAGCAGTACTTC.

This clonotype was counted ten times or more. The J gene is TRBJ2-3, the V gene TRBV6-2 or TRBV6-3; D is uncertain. The V gene lost 2 bases and the J gene lost 6 bases, with 3 bases spanning the gap. This CDR3 region has 11 residues. Germline loops: CDR1 MNHEY, CDR2 SVGEGT. The CDR3, as DNA: TGTGCCAGCAGTTACCCGGATACGCAGTATTTT. It translates to CASSYPDTQYF.

This clonotype was detected only a few times. V usage is TRBV12-3 or TRBV12-4 and J usage is TRBJ2-1; the D call may be TRBD1 or TRBD2 (7 bases each). Trimming pared 0 bases from V and 7 bases from J, leaving 13 bases between. The CDR3 has 15 residues. The CDR3 DNA reads as TGTGCCAGCAGTTTAGCCCAGGGGGGGGTTAATGAGCAGTTCTTC. It translates to CASSLAQGGVNEQFF.

CDR3 in DNA: TGTGCCAGCAGACCTCCGGGACGGCAAGAGACCCAGTACTTC. Protein product: CASRPPGRQETQYF. This chain connects TRBV3-1 to TRBJ2-5; the D call may be TRBD1 or TRBD2 (5 bases each). The CDR3 extends over 14 amino acids. V lost 6 bases and J lost 2, with 13 bases in between. Germline V gene sequence: CDR1 LGHDT, CDR2 YNNKEL (reference sequence).

The CDR3 region has the DNA TGTGCCAGCAGCCCCCAGTGGGGGTTTGGGGAGACCCAGTACTTC. Protein product: CASSPQWGFGETQYF. This chain links TRBV12-3 or TRBV12-4 with TRBJ2-5; D is perhaps TRBD1 or TRBD2 (5 bases each). V was shortened by 6 bases and J by 5 bases, with 19 bases between the two germline ends. This CDR3 has 15 residues.

The sample holds many counts of this clonotype. The chain combines TRBV6-2 or TRBV6-3 with TRBJ2-2, with TRBD2 as a possible D gene (6 bases). CDR3 length: 14 residues. Germline V gene sequence: CDR1 MNHEY, CDR2 SVGEGT. V shed 10 bases and J shed 6 bases, with 18 bases lying between them. The CDR3 region is CATRSGTFAGELFF. Written as DNA, the CDR3 is TGTGCCACCCGATCCGGGACTTTTGCCGGGGAGCTGTTTTTT.

A note on this clonotype: Just one base apart from a much larger clone, this may be a read error. The DNA for the CDR3 is TGTGCCAGCAGTCCTGGGCTCAACCCCGGGGAGCTGTTTTTT. Its translation is CASSPGLNPGELFF. The genes are TRBV2 and TRBJ2-2; D remains unclear. V was clipped by 5 bases and J by 6 bases, with 13 bases between them. The germline V gene has CDR1 SNHLY and CDR2 FYNNEI. The CDR3 covers 14 residues.

J is TRBJ2-3 and V is TRBV12-3 or TRBV12-4, with 7 bases lining up with TRBD1. V lost 8 bases, J lost 3 bases, and 14 bases stayed unmatched. The CDR3 has 16 residues. The CDR3, as DNA: TGTGCCAGCGGTAATGACAGGGTTTCAATTACAGATACGCAGTATTTT. This codes for CASGNDRVSITDTQYF.

This CDR3 is CSARGSGFSWFAQYF. The CDR3 DNA is TGCAGTGCTAGGGGATCGGGATTTTCTTGGTTTGCGCAGTATTTT. This chain links TRBV20-1 with TRBJ2-3; D might be TRBD2 (5 bases). V lost 3 bases and J 10 bases, leaving 23 bases between the germline ends. Per germline, CDR1 DFQATT and CDR2 SNEGSKA (reference sequence). This CDR3 comprises 15 residues.

In regard to this clonotype: One base away lies a much larger clone, so this may be a sequencing read error. The V call is TRBV7-2, the J call TRBJ2-3, with unresolved D. In germline, CDR1 is SGHTA, CDR2 FQGNSA. The CDR3 has 12 residues. The CDR3 nucleotides read TGTGCCAGCAGCTTATCTATAGATACGCAGAATTTT. It yields the protein CASSLSIDTQNF.